The rows below give T cell receptor beta chains drawn from one sample of a study of identical twins. TCRdb itself ran the 5' RACE reads through MiXCR, one entry per CDR3 protein. The top ten hold 0.25% to 0.3% of the sample, which has more than 1.5 million distinct CDR3 sequences, around 33% seen once. Sequencing was carried out using cord blood. These receptors were taken from a newborn girl in good health. Each CDR3 is given with its conserved first and last residue. The D gene is left open where the match is weak. The size of a clone is reported for some rows only, either as once, few or many, or as a class for expanded clones.

V gene: TRBV11-1
CDR3 length: 14
D gene: TRBD2
J gene: TRBJ2-3
clone size: few
CDR3 protein: CASSLGGLAGKGYF
CDR3 DNA: TGTGCCAGCAGCCTTGGTGGACTAGCGGGAAAAGGGTATTTT

V gene: TRBV7-8
CDR3 length: 15
D gene: -
J gene: TRBJ2-7
clone size: few
CDR3 protein: CASSLMGKGLGEQYF
CDR3 DNA: TGTGCCAGCAGCTTGATGGGGAAGGGTTTGGGCGAGCAGTACTTC

V gene: TRBV30
CDR3 length: 13
D gene: -
J gene: TRBJ2-5
clone size: -
CDR3 protein: CAWTRDTRETQYF
CDR3 DNA: TGTGCCTGGACACGGGACACCCGGGAGACCCAGTACTTC

V gene: TRBV3-1
CDR3 length: 19
D gene: -
J gene: TRBJ1-2
clone size: -
CDR3 protein: CASSPHLAKFGGDAYGYTF
CDR3 DNA: TGTGCCAGCAGCCCTCACTTAGCCAAGTTTGGCGGGGACGCCTATGGCTACACCTTC

V gene: TRBV28
CDR3 length: 15
D gene: -
J gene: TRBJ2-3
clone size: few
CDR3 protein: CASSFRLGGSDTQYF
CDR3 DNA: TGTGCCAGCAGTTTCCGGCTGGGGGGCTCAGATACGCAGTATTTT

V gene: TRBV20-1
CDR3 length: 12
D gene: -
J gene: TRBJ2-1
clone size: few
CDR3 protein: CSARVPFGEQFF
CDR3 DNA: TGCAGTGCTAGAGTCCCGTTCGGTGAGCAGTTCTTC

V gene: TRBV5-5
CDR3 length: 14
D gene: -
J gene: TRBJ1-1
clone size: few
CDR3 protein: CASSFGPANTEAFF
CDR3 DNA: TGTGCCAGCAGCTTTGGTCCAGCCAACACTGAAGCTTTCTTT

V gene: TRBV4-2
CDR3 length: 16
D gene: TRBD2
J gene: TRBJ2-5
clone size: many
CDR3 protein: CASSPSFGAGQETQYF
CDR3 DNA: TGTGCCAGCAGCCCCTCTTTCGGAGCGGGGCAAGAGACCCAGTACTTC

V gene: TRBV14
CDR3 length: 14
D gene: -
J gene: TRBJ1-1
clone size: -
CDR3 protein: CASSQRGALPEAFF
CDR3 DNA: TGTGCCAGCAGCCAACGGGGGGCGCTTCCTGAAGCTTTCTTT

V gene: TRBV5-4
CDR3 length: 15
D gene: -
J gene: TRBJ1-1
clone size: -
CDR3 protein: CASSLGPAGNTEAFF
CDR3 DNA: TGTGCCAGCAGCTTGGGTCCAGCAGGGAACACTGAAGCTTTCTTT

V gene: TRBV15
CDR3 length: 15
D gene: TRBD1
J gene: TRBJ1-2
clone size: few
CDR3 protein: CATSSSDRAFYGYTF
CDR3 DNA: TGTGCCACCAGCAGTTCGGACAGGGCGTTTTATGGCTACACCTTC